Sequencing of this T cell receptor beta chain was carried out in a study of T-cell reconstitution after alpha-beta-depleted transplantation in children. General observations from the study: At day 60, the high TCRbeta diversity found in some patients originated from recipient T cells and thymic progenitors that had survived. Reportedly, roughly two months post-transplant, alpha-beta T cells arose from several hundred expanded graft clones.

Germline-derived CDR1 and CDR2 are MDHEN and SYDVKM. V lost 2 bases and J 7 bases, leaving 11 bases between the germline ends. The CDR3 is 13 amino acids. This clonotype was found a few times. Its cognate antigen is unknown. For TCRbeta, the library was prepared with unique molecular identifiers. Each CDR3 protein is one row after TCRdb ran MiXCR on the PCR reads. Of about 980,000 distinct CDR3 sequences in the sample, around 30% are singletons; the top ten hold 28%. The material sequenced was PBMCs, mostly from graft donor cells, taken 360 days after TCRalphabeta/CD19-depleted stem cell transplant. The TCR comes from a boy less than two years old who had a stem cell transplant for SCID, so the T cells may come from the graft donor. The chain uses TRBV28 and TRBJ1-1, with TRBD1 as a possible D gene (5 bases). CDR3 protein: CASSLLGTLEAFF. The CDR3 nucleotides are TGTGCCAGCAGTTTACTCGGGACCCTTGAAGCTTTCTTT.